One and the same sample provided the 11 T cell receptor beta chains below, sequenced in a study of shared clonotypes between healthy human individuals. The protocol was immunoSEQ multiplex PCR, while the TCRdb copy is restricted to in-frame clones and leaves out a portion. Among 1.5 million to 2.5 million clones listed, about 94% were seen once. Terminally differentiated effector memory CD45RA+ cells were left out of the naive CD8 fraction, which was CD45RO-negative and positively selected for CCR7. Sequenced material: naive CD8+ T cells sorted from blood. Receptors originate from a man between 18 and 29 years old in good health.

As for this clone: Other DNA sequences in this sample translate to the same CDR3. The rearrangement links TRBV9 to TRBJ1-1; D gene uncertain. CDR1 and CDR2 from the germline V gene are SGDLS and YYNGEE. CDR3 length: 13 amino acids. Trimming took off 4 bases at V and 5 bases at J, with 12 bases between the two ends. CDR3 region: CASSPRTGTEAFF. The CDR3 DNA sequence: TGTGCCAGCAGCCCGCGGACGGGGACTGAAGCTTTCTTT.

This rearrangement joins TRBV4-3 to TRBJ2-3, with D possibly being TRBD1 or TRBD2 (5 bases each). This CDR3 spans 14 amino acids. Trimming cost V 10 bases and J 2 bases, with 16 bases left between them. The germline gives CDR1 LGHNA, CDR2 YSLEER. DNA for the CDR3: TGCGCCATAGGGGCGGGTGGTAACACAGATACGCAGTATTTT. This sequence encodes CAIGAGGNTDTQYF.

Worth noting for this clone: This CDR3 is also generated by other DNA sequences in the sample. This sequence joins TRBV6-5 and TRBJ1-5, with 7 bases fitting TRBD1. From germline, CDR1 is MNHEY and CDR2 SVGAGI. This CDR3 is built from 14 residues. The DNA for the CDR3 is TGTGCTAGCCGACAGGGTAATAGCAATCAGCCCCAGCATTTT. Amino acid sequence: CASRQGNSNQPQHF.

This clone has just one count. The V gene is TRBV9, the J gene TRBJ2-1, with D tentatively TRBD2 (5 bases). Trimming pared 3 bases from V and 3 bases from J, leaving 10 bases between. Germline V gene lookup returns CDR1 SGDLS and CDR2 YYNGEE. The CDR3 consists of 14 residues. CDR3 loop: CASSASGDYNEQFF. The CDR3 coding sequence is TGTGCCAGCAGCGCCTCCGGGGACTACAATGAGCAGTTCTTC.

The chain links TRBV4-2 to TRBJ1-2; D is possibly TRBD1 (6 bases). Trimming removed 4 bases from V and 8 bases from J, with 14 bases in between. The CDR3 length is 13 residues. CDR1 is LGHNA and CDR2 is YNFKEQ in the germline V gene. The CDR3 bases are TGTGCCAGCAGCCTCGCTCGGGACAACGGCTACACCTTC. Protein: CASSLARDNGYTF.

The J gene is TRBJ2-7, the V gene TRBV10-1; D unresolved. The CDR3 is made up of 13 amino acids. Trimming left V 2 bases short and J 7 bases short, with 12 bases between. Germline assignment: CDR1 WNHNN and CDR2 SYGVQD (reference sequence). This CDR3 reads CASSEDPTKEQYF. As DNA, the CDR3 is TGCGCCAGCAGTGAGGACCCAACTAAAGAGCAGTACTTC.

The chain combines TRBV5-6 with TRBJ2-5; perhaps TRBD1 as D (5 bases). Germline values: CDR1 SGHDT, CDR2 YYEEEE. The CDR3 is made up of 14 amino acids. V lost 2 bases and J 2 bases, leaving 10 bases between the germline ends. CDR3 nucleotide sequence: TGTGCCAGCAGCTTCTGGACACAGCAAGAGACCCAGTACTTC. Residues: CASSFWTQQETQYF.

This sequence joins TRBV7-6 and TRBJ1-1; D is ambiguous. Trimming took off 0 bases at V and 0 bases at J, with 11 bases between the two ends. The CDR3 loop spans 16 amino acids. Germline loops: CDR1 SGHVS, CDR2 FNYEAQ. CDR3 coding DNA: TGTGCCAGCAGCTTAGCGAGAGAGGGTTTGAACACTGAAGCTTTCTTT. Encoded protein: CASSLAREGLNTEAFF.

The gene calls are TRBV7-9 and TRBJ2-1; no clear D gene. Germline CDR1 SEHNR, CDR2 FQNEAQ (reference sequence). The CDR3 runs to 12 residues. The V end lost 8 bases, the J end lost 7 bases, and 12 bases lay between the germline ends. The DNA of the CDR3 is TGTGCCAGCGGGGATCTGGGGAATGAGCAGTTCTTC. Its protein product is CASGDLGNEQFF.

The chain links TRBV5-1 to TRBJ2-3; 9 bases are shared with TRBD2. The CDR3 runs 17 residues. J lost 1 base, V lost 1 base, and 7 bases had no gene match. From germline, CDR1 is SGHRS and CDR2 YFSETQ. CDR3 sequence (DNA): TGCGCCAGCAGCTTGTTATCTAGCGGGGTGGGCACAGATACGCAGTATTTT. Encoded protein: CASSLLSSGVGTDTQYF.

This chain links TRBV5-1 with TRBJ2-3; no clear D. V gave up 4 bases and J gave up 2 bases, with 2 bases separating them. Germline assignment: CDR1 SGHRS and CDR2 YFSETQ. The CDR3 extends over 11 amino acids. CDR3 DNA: TGCGCCAGCAGCAACACAGATACGCAGTATTTT. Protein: CASSNTDTQYF.